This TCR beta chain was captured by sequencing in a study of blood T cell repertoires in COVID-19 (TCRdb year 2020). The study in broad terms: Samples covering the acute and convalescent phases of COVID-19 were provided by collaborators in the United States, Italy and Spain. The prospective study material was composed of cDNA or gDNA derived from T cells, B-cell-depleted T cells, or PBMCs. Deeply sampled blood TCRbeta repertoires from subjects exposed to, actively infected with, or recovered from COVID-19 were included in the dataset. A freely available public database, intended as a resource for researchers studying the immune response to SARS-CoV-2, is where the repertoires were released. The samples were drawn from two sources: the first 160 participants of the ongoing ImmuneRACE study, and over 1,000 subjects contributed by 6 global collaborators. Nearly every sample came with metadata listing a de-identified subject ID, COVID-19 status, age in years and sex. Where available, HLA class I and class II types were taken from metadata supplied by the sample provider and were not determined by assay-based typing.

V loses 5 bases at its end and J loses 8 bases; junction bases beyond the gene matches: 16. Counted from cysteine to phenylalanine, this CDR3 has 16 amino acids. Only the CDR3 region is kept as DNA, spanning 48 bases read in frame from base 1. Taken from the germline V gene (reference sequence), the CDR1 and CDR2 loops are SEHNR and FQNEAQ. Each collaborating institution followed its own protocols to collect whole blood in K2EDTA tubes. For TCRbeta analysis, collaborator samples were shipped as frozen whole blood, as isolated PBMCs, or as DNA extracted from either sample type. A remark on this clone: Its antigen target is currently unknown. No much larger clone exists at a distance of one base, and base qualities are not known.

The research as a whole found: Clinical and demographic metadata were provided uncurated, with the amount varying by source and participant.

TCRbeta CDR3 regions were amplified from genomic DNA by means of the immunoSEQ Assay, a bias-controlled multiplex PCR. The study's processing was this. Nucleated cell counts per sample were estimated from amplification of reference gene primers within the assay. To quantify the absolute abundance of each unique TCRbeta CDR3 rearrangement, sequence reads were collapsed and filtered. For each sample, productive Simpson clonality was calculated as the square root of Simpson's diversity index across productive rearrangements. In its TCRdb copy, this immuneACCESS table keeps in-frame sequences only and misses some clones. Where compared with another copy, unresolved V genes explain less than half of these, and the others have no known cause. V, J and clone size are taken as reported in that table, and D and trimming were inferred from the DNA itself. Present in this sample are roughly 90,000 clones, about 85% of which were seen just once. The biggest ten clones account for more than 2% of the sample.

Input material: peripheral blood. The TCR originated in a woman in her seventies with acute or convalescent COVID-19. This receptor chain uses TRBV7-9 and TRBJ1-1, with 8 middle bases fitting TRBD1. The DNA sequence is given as TGTGCCAGCAGCCCTAATCAGGGGGCGCGAAGACAAGAAGCTTTCTTT. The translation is CASSPNQGARRQEAFF.